The present entry profiles one T cell receptor beta chain with its context. It may be a read error: a sequence one base away is much more abundant. The record originates from a study of T cells in Graves' hyperthyroidism and ophthalmopathy. The germline gives CDR1 GTSNPN, CDR2 SVGIG (reference sequence). The CDR3 totals 13 residues. Deletions cut 8 bases from V and 4 bases from J, with 15 bases between. Amplified TCR beta CDR3 regions derived from RNA transcripts. The primer set for the first-round RT-PCR of the TCR CDR3 was HTBI. TCRdb reprocessed the multiplex PCR reads via MiXCR and lists one record per CDR3 protein. The table has approximately 700,000 distinct CDR3 sequences, about 15% seen once.

Sequencing input: blood. This chain joins TRBV30 and TRBJ1-5, with unresolved D. The clonotype comes from a man younger than 35 with Graves' hyperthyroidism. As DNA, the CDR3 is TGTGCCCGGGGTGTGGGCGGGAATCAGCCCCAGCATTTT. It specifies CARGVGGNQPQHF. The full variable domain, rest sourced from reference TRBV30 and TRBJ1-5, is SQTIHQWPATLVQPVGSPLSLECTVEGTSNPNLYWYRQAAGRGLQLLFYSVGIGQISSEVPQNLSASRPQDRQFILSSKKLLLSDSGFYLCARGVGGNQPQHFGDGTRLSIL.